Following are 10 T cell receptor beta chains from one sample sequenced in a study of T cell changes during pregnancy in multiple sclerosis. The protocol was immunoSEQ multiplex PCR, while the TCRdb copy is restricted to in-frame clones and leaves out a portion. The sample holds about 59,000 clones; roughly 90% are singletons and the top ten take about 2.5%. Here the sequenced sample was peripheral blood, taken in the first trimester of pregnancy. Source of these receptors: a female donor with multiple sclerosis, enrolled in a pregnancy study.

V and J are TRBV7-9 and TRBJ2-7, with D uncertain. The CDR3 covers 13 residues. V was shortened by 2 bases and J by 2 bases, with 7 bases between the two germline ends. Looked up from germline, CDR1 is SEHNR and CDR2 is FQNEAQ (reference sequence). The DNA of the CDR3 is TGTGCCAGCAGCTTAAGCACGACCTACGAGCAGTACTTC. Its translation is CASSLSTTYEQYF.

This chain connects TRBV2 to TRBJ2-2; 13 bases line up with TRBD2. The CDR3 is 16 amino acids. Germline CDR1 is SNHLY and CDR2 is FYNNEI. V shed 10 bases and J 5 bases; nucleotides not matched to a gene: 10. As DNA, the CDR3 is TGTGCCACCTCACTAGCGGGAGGGCCAGGAACCGGGGAGCTGTTTTTT. Translating gives CATSLAGGPGTGELFF.

The sample holds a few counts of this clone. The gene calls are TRBV6-5 and TRBJ1-2, with 11 bases fitting TRBD1. The CDR3 is 14 residues long. Germline CDR1 MNHEY, CDR2 SVGAGI. Trimming removed 6 bases from V and 8 bases from J; junction bases left unmatched: 8. Written as DNA, the CDR3 is TGTGCCAGCAGGCGTGGACAGGGGGCAAGAGGCTACACCTTC. Its protein product is CASRRGQGARGYTF.

The sample holds one count of this clone. The chain uses TRBV5-1 and TRBJ2-7, with a weak D call TRBD2 (5 bases). CDR1 is SGHRS, CDR2 YFSETQ, per germline. The CDR3 covers 15 residues. V was shortened by 4 bases and J by 9 bases, with 23 bases between the two germline ends. CDR3 sequence reads: CASSDPPASIWGQYF. The CDR3 DNA reads as TGCGCCAGCAGCGACCCCCCCGCTAGCATTTGGGGGCAGTACTTC.

V gene TRBV6-4 combines with J gene TRBJ2-1; 7 bases are shared with TRBD2. This CDR3 comprises 15 residues. After removal of 0 bases from V and 3 bases from J, the junction contained 2 bases not matched to a gene. The germline V gene encodes CDR1 MRHNA and CDR2 SNTAGT. CDR3 region: CASSDSASGYNEQFF. The CDR3 DNA sequence: TGTGCCAGCAGTGACTCGGCTAGCGGCTACAATGAGCAGTTCTTC.

The gene calls are TRBV5-4 and TRBJ2-7, with D uncertain. The length of the CDR3 is 14 residues. From germline, CDR1 is SGHNT and CDR2 YYREEE (reference sequence). V lost 0 bases and J lost 2, with 9 bases in between. CDR3 loop: CASSLDSPPYEQYF. CDR3 DNA sequence: TGTGCCAGCAGCTTGGATTCCCCTCCCTACGAGCAGTACTTC.

This rearrangement joins TRBV6-1 to TRBJ2-7, with TRBD1 matching over 8 bases. Losses at the gene ends were 9 bases for V and 2 bases for J; bases not matched to a gene: 6. In germline, CDR1 is MNHNS, CDR2 SASEGT. The CDR3 spans 13 residues. The CDR3 sequence: CARSRGPTYEQYF. The CDR3 region has the DNA TGTGCCAGATCCAGGGGGCCCACCTACGAGCAGTACTTC.

The V gene is TRBV6-4, the J gene TRBJ2-3; TRBD2 agrees at 12 bases. Germline V gene sequence: CDR1 MRHNA, CDR2 SNTAGT. CDR3 length equals 16 residues. V lost 5 bases, J lost 2 bases, and 5 bases stayed unmatched. CDR3 in amino acids: CASSPTSGRPTDTQYF. In DNA form, the CDR3 reads TGTGCCAGCAGTCCTACTAGCGGGAGGCCCACAGATACGCAGTATTTT.

The chain joins TRBV7-9 to TRBJ2-3, with a weak D call TRBD1 (6 bases). V dropped 4 bases and J dropped 2 bases, with 19 bases sitting between them. Germline V CDR1 and CDR2: SEHNR, FQNEAQ (reference sequence). The CDR3 runs 17 residues. CDR3 sequence: CASSSNAGQRVTDTQYF. The CDR3 nucleotides read TGTGCCAGCAGCTCAAATGCCGGACAGAGGGTCACAGATACGCAGTATTTT.

This clone was seen only once. The genes are TRBV7-2 and TRBJ2-1, with 8 bases aligning to TRBD2. CDR3 length equals 18 residues. Trimming at V came to 3 bases and at J to 1 base, leaving 11 bases not matched to a gene. Looked up from germline, CDR1 is SGHTA and CDR2 is FQGNSA. As DNA, the CDR3 is TGTGCCAGCAGCTTCCGGCTGCCGGGACTAGTATCCTACAATGAGCAGTTCTTC. Its protein is CASSFRLPGLVSYNEQFF.